Following are 22 T cell receptor beta chains from one sample sequenced in a study of beta chain features in type 1 diabetes. The authors reverse transcribed all of the isolated RNA, so sequencing captured expressed TCRB transcripts. The data were produced by immunoSEQ multiplex PCR, yet TCRdb's version contains in-frame clones alone and is incomplete. The table shows about 140,000 clones, with roughly 10% occurring only once. The sample comprised central memory CD4+ T cells from blood. These receptors all stem from a woman between 40 and 55 years old in good health.

V is TRBV6-1 and J is TRBJ2-2; TRBD1 is a possible D gene (6 bases). Germline loops: CDR1 MNHNS, CDR2 SASEGT. The CDR3 runs to 14 residues. Between the trimmed V and J ends, which lost 3 bases and 3 bases, there was a span of 8 bases. This chain's CDR3 is CASSEGAYTGELFF. CDR3 bases: TGTGCCAGCAGTGAGGGGGCATACACCGGGGAGCTGTTTTTT.

This sequence joins TRBV25-1 and TRBJ2-3, with 9 bases matching TRBD2. The J segment lost 2 bases and the V segment lost 3 bases, leaving 9 bases of the junction unmatched. CDR1 and CDR2 from the germline V gene are MGHDK and SYGVNS. The CDR3 contains 17 residues. The CDR3 is CASSDLGSGGYTDTQYF. The CDR3 DNA sequence: TGTGCCAGCAGTGATTTGGGGAGCGGGGGGTACACAGATACGCAGTATTTT.

The gene calls are TRBV5-1 and TRBJ2-7, with 12 bases that match TRBD1. The CDR3 is 16 residues long. The junction had 10 bases not matched to a gene; V was cut back by 5 bases and J by 4 bases. Germline CDR1 is SGHRS and CDR2 is YFSETQ. In nucleotides, the CDR3 is TGCGCCAGCAGACAAACCGGGACAGGGGGCGTTTACGAGCAGTACTTC. Protein: CASRQTGTGGVYEQYF.

This clone has a count of ten or more. The same CDR3 also results from other DNA sequences found in this sample. The chain links TRBV29-1 to TRBJ2-1; no reliable D call. There are 15 residues in the CDR3. Trimming took 4 bases from V and 0 from J, leaving 13 bases between them. Germline assignment: CDR1 SQVTM and CDR2 ANQGSEA. The CDR3 coding sequence is TGCAGCGTTGGCAGCGCCGGTGGCTCCTACAATGAGCAGTTCTTC. Amino acid sequence: CSVGSAGGSYNEQFF.

This clone was found many times. V and J are TRBV4-3 and TRBJ1-4; 9 bases map to TRBD1. J lost 8 bases, V lost 4 bases, and 5 bases had no gene match. The CDR3 runs 14 residues. Germline loops: CDR1 LGHNA, CDR2 YSLEER. The CDR3 nucleotides read TGCGCCAGCAGCCCGGGACAGGGAGGAGAAAAACTGTTTTTT. It translates to CASSPGQGGEKLFF.

The CDR3 region is CASRRDNYEQYF. CDR3 nucleotide sequence: TGTGCCAGCAGACGGGACAACTACGAGCAGTACTTC. This sequence joins TRBV6-6 and TRBJ2-7; perhaps TRBD1 as D (6 bases). This CDR3 comprises 12 residues. V gave up 6 bases and J gave up 3 bases, with 9 bases separating them. In germline, CDR1 is MNHNY, CDR2 SVGAGI (reference sequence).

The chain couples TRBV27 to TRBJ1-1; D remains unclear. CDR3 length: 16 residues. V lost 3 bases and J lost 5, with 19 bases in between. Germline V gene lookup returns CDR1 MNHEY and CDR2 SMNVEV (reference sequence). The CDR3 DNA follows: TGTGCCAGCAGTTTGAGGCCCAGGCTTTCGGGGACTGAAGCTTTCTTT. Translation: CASSLRPRLSGTEAFF.

A few counts support this clone. This chain uses TRBV11-2 with TRBJ2-3; 7 bases are a match to TRBD2. V trimming: 4 bases; J trimming: 4 bases; junction bases outside the gene matches: 5. In germline, CDR1 is SGHAT, CDR2 FQNNGV. CDR3 length equals 14 residues. The CDR3 bases are TGTGCCAGCAGCTCTAGCCGGGGGGCAGATACGCAGTATTTT. Translation gives CASSSSRGADTQYF.

This clone was seen a handful of times. The J gene is TRBJ2-3, the V gene TRBV5-1, with 8 bases matching TRBD2. CDR3 length: 12 amino acids. After removal of 4 bases from V and 9 bases from J, the junction contained 4 bases not matched to a gene. Germline-derived CDR1 and CDR2 are SGHRS and YFSETQ. CDR3 sequence reads: CASSQERGTQYF. In DNA, the CDR3 is TGCGCCAGCAGCCAAGAGCGGGGGACGCAGTATTTT.

This clone turned up a few times. This rearrangement joins TRBV6-6 to TRBJ2-3, with D possibly being TRBD1 (6 bases). The ends were cut back, 4 bases at V and 4 bases at J, with 12 bases in the middle. CDR3 length equals 14 residues. Germline CDR1 reads MNHNY; CDR2 reads SVGAGI (reference sequence). Here the CDR3 reads CASSSIRGADTQYF. The CDR3 DNA is TGTGCCAGCAGTTCGATCAGGGGAGCAGATACGCAGTATTTT.

With regard to this clone: Additional DNA sequences in this sample encode the identical CDR3. The V gene is TRBV5-6, the J gene TRBJ2-7, with 8 bases matching TRBD1. This CDR3 is 13 amino acids long. In germline, CDR1 is SGHDT, CDR2 YYEEEE. The trim removed 1 base at V and 4 bases at J, leaving 1 base unmatched. As DNA, the CDR3 is TGTGCCAGCAGCTTGACAGGGGGGTACGAGCAGTACTTC. This codes for CASSLTGGYEQYF.

This rearrangement joins TRBV5-1 to TRBJ1-2, with D possibly being TRBD1 (6 bases). The CDR3 contains 13 residues. Trimming removed 4 bases at V and 4 bases at J, with 11 bases between. The germline CDR1 and CDR2 sequences are SGHRS and YFSETQ. In nucleotides, the CDR3 is TGCGCCAGCAGCGAGGGACACAGCTATGGCTACACCTTC. Its translation is CASSEGHSYGYTF. The full variable domain, in which reference TRBV5-1 and TRBJ1-2 provide the parts outside the CDR3, is KAGVTQTPRYLIKTRGQQVTLSCSPISGHRSVSWYQQTPGQGLQFLFEYFSETQRNKGNFPGRFSGRQFSNSRSEMNVSTLELGDSALYLCASSEGHSYGYTFGSGTRLTVV.

This chain joins TRBV5-1 and TRBJ1-2; tentatively, D is TRBD1 (6 bases). The germline V gene has CDR1 SGHRS and CDR2 YFSETQ. The CDR3 contains 16 residues. With 0 bases removed from V and 6 bases from J, the gap between germline ends came to 18 bases. The CDR3, as DNA: TGCGCCAGCAGCTTGGCCCACTCCGGGACAATCAATGGCTACACCTTC. Translated, it gives CASSLAHSGTINGYTF.

This clone was recorded a few times. This rearrangement joins TRBV10-3 to TRBJ2-7; 8 bases fit TRBD2. J gave up 7 bases and V 3 bases, and 8 bases lay outside the gene matches. CDR1 and CDR2 from the germline V gene are ENHRY and SYGVKD. There are 14 residues in the CDR3. CDR3 sequence (DNA): TGTGCCATCAGTGACTCGCGGGGGGCGCGGGAGCAGTACTTC. Protein sequence: CAISDSRGAREQYF.

The sample holds many counts of this clone. This chain links TRBV29-1 with TRBJ2-7, with a possible D match to TRBD1 (6 bases). CDR3 length: 14 amino acids. V lost 6 bases to trimming and J lost 9 bases, with 24 bases between them. From germline, CDR1 is SQVTM and CDR2 ANQGSEA. DNA for the CDR3: TGCAGCGTCAAATGGCAGGGGCTACCGAAGGGGCAGTACTTC. It yields the protein CSVKWQGLPKGQYF.

The chain carries TRBV29-1 and TRBJ2-1, with D possibly being TRBD2 (6 bases). Trimming left V 7 bases short and J 10 bases short, with 20 bases between. Per germline, CDR1 SQVTM and CDR2 ANQGSEA. This CDR3 is 13 amino acids long. In DNA form, the CDR3 reads TGCAGCGGGTGGCTAGGAGGGGTCGGGGAGCAGTTCTTC. It codes for CSGWLGGVGEQFF.

This clone was picked up a small number of times. The rearrangement links TRBV5-6 to TRBJ2-7, with D maybe TRBD1 (5 bases). Trimming left V 3 bases short and J 3 bases short, with 13 bases between. Germline V gene lookup returns CDR1 SGHDT and CDR2 YYEEEE. The CDR3 consists of 14 residues. The CDR3 region is CASSSDSQYYEQYF. For the CDR3, the DNA is TGTGCCAGCAGCTCCGACAGCCAGTACTACGAGCAGTACTTC. The variable domain in full, with the rest retrieved from reference TRBV5-6 and TRBJ2-7, is DAGVTQSPTHLIKTRGQQVTLRCSPKSGHDTVSWYQQALGQGPQFIFQYYEEEERQRGNFPDRFSGHQFPNYSSELNVNALLLGDSALYLCASSSDSQYYEQYFGPGTRLTVT.

This clone appeared a few times. The CDR3 sequence: CASSPPPGYEQYF. CDR3 DNA sequence: TGTGCCAGCTCACCACCCCCAGGGTACGAGCAGTACTTC. The chain recombines TRBV18 with TRBJ2-7, with D possibly TRBD1 on 5 matching bases. The V gene's germline CDR1 is KGHSH and CDR2 LQKENI. The V end lost 0 bases, the J end lost 4 bases, and 7 bases lay between the germline ends. This CDR3 is built from 13 residues.

J is TRBJ1-5 and V is TRBV6-4; 8 nucleotides match TRBD1. The CDR3 sequence is 16 residues long. V trimming: 2 bases; J trimming: 5 bases; junction bases outside the gene matches: 8. CDR1 and CDR2 from the germline V gene are MRHNA and SNTAGT. This CDR3 is CASSDAGGMFYQPQHF. CDR3 DNA sequence: TGTGCCAGCAGTGACGCAGGGGGCATGTTTTATCAGCCCCAGCATTTT.

CDR3 bases: TGCAGCGTTGAACGTCCGGGGGCCAAAAACATTCAGTACTTC. Translation: CSVERPGAKNIQYF. The chain joins TRBV29-1 to TRBJ2-4, with a tentative D call TRBD2 (5 bases). Trimming removed 2 bases at V and 1 base at J, with 9 bases between. The germline V gene has CDR1 SQVTM and CDR2 ANQGSEA. The CDR3 contains 14 residues.

This clone was detected only a few times. The chain carries TRBV7-2 and TRBJ2-1, with 12 nucleotides matching TRBD2. J lost 4 bases, V lost 6 bases, and 4 bases had no gene match. The CDR3 is made up of 15 amino acids. The V gene's germline CDR1 is SGHTA and CDR2 FQGNSA. The CDR3 nucleotides are TGTGCCAGCAGACTAGCGGGGGGACCTTACAATGAGCAGTTCTTC. This encodes CASRLAGGPYNEQFF.

The chain has TRBV16 and TRBJ1-6, with D unresolved. The V end was cut by 2 bases, the J end by 13 bases, with 12 bases between. From germline, CDR1 is KGHSY and CDR2 FQNENV. The CDR3 runs to 13 residues. The CDR3 DNA follows: TGTGCCAGCAGCCAAGGGCGGGAATCTCCCCTCCACTTT. Protein: CASSQGRESPLHF.